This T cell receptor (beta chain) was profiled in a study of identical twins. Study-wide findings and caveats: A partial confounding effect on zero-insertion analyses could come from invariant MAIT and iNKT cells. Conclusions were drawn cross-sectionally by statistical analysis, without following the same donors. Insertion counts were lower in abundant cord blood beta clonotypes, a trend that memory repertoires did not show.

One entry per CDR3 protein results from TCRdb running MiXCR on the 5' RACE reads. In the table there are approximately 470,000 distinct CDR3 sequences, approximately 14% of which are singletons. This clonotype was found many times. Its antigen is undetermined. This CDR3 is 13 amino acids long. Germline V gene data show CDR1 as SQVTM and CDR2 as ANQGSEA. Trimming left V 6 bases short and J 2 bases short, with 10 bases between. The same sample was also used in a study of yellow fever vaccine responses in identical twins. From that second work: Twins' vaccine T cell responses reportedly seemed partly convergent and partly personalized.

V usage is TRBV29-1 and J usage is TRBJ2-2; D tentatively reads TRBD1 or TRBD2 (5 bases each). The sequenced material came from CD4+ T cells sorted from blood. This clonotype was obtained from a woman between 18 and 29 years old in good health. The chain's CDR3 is CSVRDLNTGELFF. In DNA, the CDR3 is TGCAGCGTCAGGGACCTCAACACCGGGGAGCTGTTTTTT.